These T cell receptor beta chains were read from a single sample in a study of shared clonotypes between healthy human individuals. Generated by immunoSEQ multiplex PCR, the TCRdb table keeps only in-frame clones and is missing some. Of around 600,000 clones listed, 98% are singletons. The sequenced material came from naive CD8+ T cells sorted from blood. The receptor source for this set is a man aged 25 to 45 in good health. Both conserved end residues are part of each CDR3. D genes are given only for firm matches. Clone size is given for some rows only: seen once, a few or many times, or a class if the clone is expanded.

TRBV2	TRBJ2-7	.	.	CASSGRAGAGAYEQYF	TGTGCCAGCAGTGGGAGGGCAGGGGCCGGGGCCTACGAGCAGTACTTC
TRBV30	TRBJ1-1	.	.	CAWSTGNPGTEAFF	TGTGCCTGGTCTACGGGAAACCCCGGTACTGAAGCTTTCTTT
TRBV10-3	TRBJ2-7	.	TRBD1	CAISEGQGAYEQYF	TGTGCCATCAGTGAGGGACAGGGGGCTTACGAGCAGTACTTC
TRBV7-9	TRBJ2-2	.	TRBD1	CASSPWTGGLTGELFF	TGTGCCAGCAGCCCCTGGACAGGGGGTCTCACCGGGGAGCTGTTTTTT
TRBV5-6	TRBJ1-3	.	.	CASSFQGNSDTIYF	TGTGCCAGCAGCTTCCAGGGAAATTCTGACACCATATATTTT
TRBV27	TRBJ2-3	.	.	CASSLSWGQTDTQYF	TGTGCCAGCAGTTTATCATGGGGGCAGACAGATACGCAGTATTTT
TRBV9	TRBJ2-7	.	.	CASSRTATSSSYEQYF	TGTGCCAGCAGTCGGACAGCAACCTCAAGCTCCTACGAGCAGTACTTC
TRBV6-1	TRBJ2-7	.	.	CASRASSSYEQYF	TGTGCCAGCAGGGCATCAAGCTCCTACGAGCAGTACTTC
TRBV29-1	TRBJ2-5	.	.	CSVVPREAEEETQYF	TGCAGCGTCGTCCCCAGGGAGGCGGAGGAGGAGACCCAGTACTTC
TRBV6-1	TRBJ1-4	.	TRBD1	CASSEGTGRQKLFF	TGTGCCAGCAGTGAGGGGACAGGGAGACAAAAACTGTTTTTT
TRBV29-1	TRBJ2-7	.	TRBD1	CSVGQTGTTTYEQYF	TGCAGCGTTGGCCAGACAGGGACAACAACCTACGAGCAGTACTTC
TRBV9	TRBJ2-1	.	.	CASSPRDWRSNEQFF	TGTGCCAGCAGCCCGCGGGACTGGCGGAGCAATGAGCAGTTCTTC
TRBV28	TRBJ2-7	.	.	CASSFTAYEQYF	TGTGCCAGCAGTTTTACGGCCTACGAGCAGTACTTC
TRBV11-2	TRBJ2-1	.	TRBD2	CASVPGLAGGYNEQFF	TGTGCCAGCGTACCGGGACTAGCGGGAGGCTACAATGAGCAGTTCTTC
TRBV19	TRBJ1-1	.	.	CASTYSSGFPGTEAFF	TGTGCCAGTACCTATTCTTCGGGCTTTCCTGGCACTGAAGCTTTCTTT
TRBV27	TRBJ1-1	.	.	CASSLLAGNTEAFF	TGTGCCAGCAGTTTATTAGCAGGGAACACTGAAGCTTTCTTT
TRBV6-4	TRBJ2-7	.	TRBD1	CASSDSPSRRDRGLFSYEQYF	TGTGCCAGCAGTGACTCTCCCTCCCGCAGGGACAGGGGGCTATTTTCCTACGAGCAGTACTTC
TRBV7-9	TRBJ2-1	.	TRBD1	CASSLDRGLVEQFF	TGTGCCAGCAGCTTAGACAGGGGGCTTGTTGAGCAGTTCTTC
TRBV18	TRBJ2-1	.	.	CASSPPEYYNEQFF	TGTGCCAGCTCACCACCGGAGTACTACAATGAGCAGTTCTTC
TRBV11-2	TRBJ2-4	.	.	CASSHWEAKNIQYF	TGTGCCAGCAGCCACTGGGAGGCTAAAAACATTCAGTACTTC
TRBV19	TRBJ2-1	.	.	CASSIVAGIHNEQFF	TGTGCCAGTAGTATAGTGGCCGGGATCCACAATGAGCAGTTCTTC
TRBV27	TRBJ2-1	.	.	CASSLSPQSLLYNEQFF	TGTGCCAGCAGTTTGTCCCCCCAGTCCCTCCTATACAATGAGCAGTTCTTC
TRBV7-6	TRBJ2-7	.	.	CASSRGPAEQYF	TGTGCCAGCAGCCGGGGCCCCGCCGAGCAGTACTTC
TRBV7-9	TRBJ2-7	.	.	CASSLTVGYEQYF	TGTGCCAGCAGCTTAACAGTAGGCTACGAGCAGTACTTC
TRBV4-1	TRBJ1-5	.	.	CASSQDGGRAQPQHF	TGCGCCAGCAGCCAAGATGGTGGGAGGGCTCAGCCCCAGCATTTT
TRBV2	TRBJ1-2	.	.	CASSRTSNYGYTF	TGTGCCAGCAGTAGGACATCTAACTATGGCTACACCTTC
TRBV9	TRBJ2-7	.	TRBD1	CASTYSGTGLVYEQYF	TGTGCCAGCACGTATTCCGGGACAGGCCTTGTTTACGAGCAGTACTTC
TRBV2	TRBJ1-2	.	.	CASSELQEETNYGYTF	TGTGCCAGCAGTGAACTACAGGAGGAGACTAACTATGGCTACACCTTC
TRBV11-3	TRBJ2-2	.	TRBD2	CASSSRLAGITGELFF	TGTGCCAGCAGCTCGAGACTAGCGGGGATAACCGGGGAGCTGTTTTTT
TRBV7-9	TRBJ2-7	.	TRBD1	CASSLRQGVTYEQYF	TGTGCCAGCAGCTTACGTCAGGGGGTGACCTACGAGCAGTACTTC
TRBV27	TRBJ2-2	once	TRBD1	CASSTGTGGGELFF	TGTGCCAGCAGCACCGGGACAGGGGGCGGGGAGCTGTTTTTT
TRBV7-9	TRBJ2-7	.	TRBD2	CASSTRLAGVWEQYF	TGTGCCAGCAGCACGCGACTAGCGGGAGTATGGGAGCAGTACTTC
TRBV6-1	TRBJ1-2	.	.	CASSEMGAYGYTF	TGTGCCAGCAGTGAAATGGGGGCGTATGGCTACACCTTC
TRBV9	TRBJ2-3	.	.	CASSVGGLGTTDTQYF	TGTGCCAGCAGCGTAGGGGGATTGGGGACCACAGATACGCAGTATTTT
TRBV11-1	TRBJ2-1	.	.	CASSLAFMGNEQFF	TGTGCCAGCAGCTTAGCCTTCATGGGGAATGAGCAGTTCTTC
TRBV27	TRBJ1-1	.	TRBD1	CASSWTGNTEAFF	TGTGCCAGCAGTTGGACAGGGAACACTGAAGCTTTCTTT
TRBV11-2	TRBJ2-5	.	TRBD2	CASSLTSGVKETQYF	TGTGCCAGCAGCCTGACTAGCGGGGTCAAAGAGACCCAGTACTTC
TRBV15	TRBJ2-1	once	TRBD2	CATSSSGIGNEQFF	TGTGCCACCAGCTCTAGCGGGATAGGAAATGAGCAGTTCTTC
TRBV9	TRBJ2-1	once	TRBD1	CASSPRGQGNNEQFF	TGTGCCAGCAGCCCTCGGGGACAGGGAAATAATGAGCAGTTCTTC
TRBV27	TRBJ2-3	.	.	CASSLSIFEGLTDTQYF	TGTGCCAGCAGTTTATCGATATTTGAGGGGCTCACAGATACGCAGTATTTT
TRBV28	TRBJ2-7	.	TRBD2	CASSFATSGRTYEQYF	TGTGCCAGCAGTTTCGCGACTAGCGGGAGGACCTACGAGCAGTACTTC
TRBV4-2	TRBJ2-7	.	.	CASSQSGSSYEQYF	TGTGCCAGCAGCCAAAGTGGGAGCTCCTACGAGCAGTACTTC
TRBV5-6	TRBJ2-3	.	.	CASSFLVRDTDTQYF	TGTGCCAGCAGCTTTCTAGTCCGCGACACAGATACGCAGTATTTT
TRBV9	TRBJ2-3	once	TRBD1	CASSTGQGTDTQYF	TGTGCCAGCAGCACGGGACAGGGCACAGATACGCAGTATTTT
TRBV16	TRBJ2-7	.	TRBD1	CASSLLDRASYEQYF	TGTGCCAGCAGCCTACTCGACAGGGCCTCCTACGAGCAGTACTTC
TRBV5-5	TRBJ2-7	.	.	CASSLGGSEQYF	TGTGCCAGCAGCCTGGGGGGTAGCGAGCAGTACTTC
TRBV19	TRBJ1-1	.	.	CASSFTVSTEAFF	TGTGCCAGTAGTTTTACAGTGAGCACTGAAGCTTTCTTT